This TCR beta chain is drawn from a study of regulatory T cells in long-lasting Graves disease. Findings and caveats of the study: The analysis examined peripheral blood only and excluded thyroid tissue. Reduced TCR diversity was observed in persistent Graves' patients versus newly diagnosed patients. Newly diagnosed patients shared about a thousand public clonotypes; persistent patients shared around 2,800.

HTBI primers from iRepertoire and Arm-PCR of CDR3 regions yielded the TCR beta libraries. TCRdb re-called the multiplex PCR reads with MiXCR, one entry per CDR3 protein. This sample has 300,000 to 500,000 distinct CDR3 sequences, with more than 20% found just once. This clonotype occurred many times. The antigen is unknown. CDR1 is MNHEY and CDR2 is SMNVEV in the germline V gene (reference sequence). The CDR3 has 15 amino acids. The V gene end was trimmed by 6 bases and the J gene end by 1 base; junction bases not matched to a gene: 7. Time point described: persistent/refractory GD, antithyroid drugs over 5 years with positive TRAb. Researchers made the TCR library from RNA that was extracted from PBMCs. The authors diagnosed Graves' disease using American Thyroid Association guidelines.

This specimen was peripheral blood mononuclear cells (PBMCs), taken when the disease was refractory, from a patient treated with antithyroid drugs. This clonotype was sampled from a female donor with Graves disease. The rearrangement links TRBV27 to TRBJ2-7, with 9 bases lining up with TRBD1. This chain's CDR3 is CASSETGGFSYEQYF. The DNA of the CDR3 is TGTGCCAGCAGCGAGACAGGGGGTTTTTCCTACGAGCAGTACTTC.